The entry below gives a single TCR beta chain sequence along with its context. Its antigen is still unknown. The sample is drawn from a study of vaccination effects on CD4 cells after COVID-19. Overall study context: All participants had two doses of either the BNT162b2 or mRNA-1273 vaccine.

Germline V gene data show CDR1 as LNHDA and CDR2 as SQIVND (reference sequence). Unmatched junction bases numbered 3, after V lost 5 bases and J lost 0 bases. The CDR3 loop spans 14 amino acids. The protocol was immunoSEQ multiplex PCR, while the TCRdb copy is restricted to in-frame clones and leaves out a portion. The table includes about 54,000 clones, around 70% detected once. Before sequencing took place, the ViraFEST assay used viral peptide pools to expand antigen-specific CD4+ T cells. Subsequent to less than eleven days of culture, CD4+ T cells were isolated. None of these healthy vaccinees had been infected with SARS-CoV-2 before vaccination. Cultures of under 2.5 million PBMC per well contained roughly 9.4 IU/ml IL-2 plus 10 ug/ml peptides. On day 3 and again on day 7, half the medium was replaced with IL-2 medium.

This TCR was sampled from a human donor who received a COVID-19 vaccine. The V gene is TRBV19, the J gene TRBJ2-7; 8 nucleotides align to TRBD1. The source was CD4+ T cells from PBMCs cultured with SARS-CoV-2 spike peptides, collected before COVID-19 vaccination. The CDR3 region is CASSRTGSSYEQYF. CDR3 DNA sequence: TGTGCCAGTAGTCGGACAGGGTCCTCCTACGAGCAGTACTTC.